Listed here are 13 T cell receptor beta chains from one sample, sequenced in a study of blood T cell repertoires in COVID-19. Using immunoSEQ multiplex PCR, the repertoire was profiled, and TCRdb retains in-frame clones only, with some absent. The sample lists approximately 140,000 clones, over 65% occurring once. Sequencing was done on a sample of peripheral blood. These receptors were obtained from a middle-aged man with acute or convalescent COVID-19.

This chain uses TRBV2 with TRBJ2-3; 7 bases align to TRBD2. The trim removed 0 bases at V and 1 base at J, leaving 4 bases unmatched. The CDR3 sequence is 16 residues long. Germline loops: CDR1 SNHLY, CDR2 FYNNEI. In nucleotides, the CDR3 is TGTGCCAGCAGTGAAGCGCCTCGGGGGGGCACAGATACGCAGTATTTT. Its protein product is CASSEAPRGGTDTQYF. Drawing the rest from reference TRBV2 and TRBJ2-3, the complete variable domain is EPEVTQTPSHQVTQMGQEVILRCVPISNHLYFYWYRQILGQKVEFLVSFYNNEISEKSEIFDDQFSVERPDGSNFTLKIRSTKLEDSAMYFCASSEAPRGGTDTQYFGPGTRLTVL.

The rearrangement links TRBV19 to TRBJ2-7; D is unresolved. Germline-derived CDR1 and CDR2 are LNHDA and SQIVND (reference sequence). V was pared by 5 bases and J by 7 bases, with 6 bases between. The CDR3 is made up of 10 amino acids. In nucleotides, the CDR3 is TGTGCCAGTAGTTTTAGAGAGCAGTACGTC. This sequence encodes CASSFREQYV.

The rearrangement links TRBV11-2 to TRBJ1-1; 8 bases line up with TRBD1. CDR1 SGHAT and CDR2 FQNNGV come from the germline V gene. The CDR3 runs to 15 residues. J was trimmed by 4 bases and V by 1 base; bases with no gene match: 5. The CDR3: CASSLAGGPGTEAFF. In nucleotides, the CDR3 is TGTGCCAGCAGCTTAGCAGGGGGCCCGGGCACTGAAGCTTTCTTT. Together with reference TRBV11-2 and TRBJ1-1, the CDR3 gives the full variable domain: EAGVAQSPRYKIIEKRQSVAFWCNPISGHATLYWYQQILGQGPKLLIQFQNNGVVDDSQLPKDRFSAERLKGVDSTLKIQPAKLEDSAVYLCASSLAGGPGTEAFFGQGTRLTVV.

In its sample, this clone was seen once. This chain links TRBV11-3 with TRBJ2-1; D is perhaps TRBD2 (7 bases). The V gene's germline CDR1 is SGHNT and CDR2 YENEEA. The CDR3 totals 17 residues. V was cut by 1 base and J by 6 bases, with 19 bases left in between. The CDR3 region has the DNA TGTGCCAGCAGCTTAGGGCGGAGGGAGGGGGTTAGCAATGAGCAGTTCTTC. Its translation: CASSLGRREGVSNEQFF.

CDR3 sequence: CASSLRLAGAGETQYF. The CDR3 nucleotides read TGTGCCAGCAGCCTCAGACTAGCGGGGGCCGGGGAGACCCAGTACTTC. The J gene is TRBJ2-5, the V gene TRBV3-1 (or the pseudogene TRBV3-2), with 12 bases fitting TRBD2. Trimming cost V 4 bases and J 5 bases; bases outside gene matches: 8. The CDR3 covers 16 residues. CDR1 and CDR2 (germline): LGHDT, YNNKEL (reference sequence).

The chain links TRBV12-3 or TRBV12-4 to TRBJ1-2; D possibly corresponds to TRBD1 (6 bases). Trimming took off 4 bases at V and 8 bases at J, with 11 bases between the two ends. The CDR3 is 12 residues long. The CDR3 here is CASSYRDLGYTF. For the CDR3, the DNA is TGTGCCAGCAGTTACAGGGACCTGGGCTACACCTTC.

The J gene is TRBJ1-2, the V gene TRBV28, with TRBD1 as a possible D gene (5 bases). Germline V CDR1 and CDR2: MDHEN, SYDVKM. Trimming removed 3 bases at V and 11 bases at J, with 19 bases between. This CDR3 is built from 14 residues. CDR3 sequence (DNA): TGTGCCAGCAGTTTTAATGACAGCCCCTCTGGGTACACCTTC. Its protein is CASSFNDSPSGYTF.

V usage is TRBV7-2 and J usage is TRBJ2-1, with 7 bases matching TRBD1. Germline V lookup: CDR1 SGHTA, CDR2 FQGNSA. The CDR3 has 14 amino acids. V was pared by 5 bases and J by 4 bases, with 5 bases of the junction left unmatched. Here the CDR3 reads CASSPRDRYNEQFF. CDR3 nucleotide sequence: TGTGCCAGCAGCCCAAGGGACAGATACAATGAGCAGTTCTTC. Full variable domain (missing parts from reference TRBV7-2 and TRBJ2-1): GAGVSQSPSNKVTEKGKDVELRCDPISGHTALYWYRQSLGQGLEFLIYFQGNSAPDKSGLPSDRFSAERTGGSVSTLTIQRTQQEDSAVYLCASSPRDRYNEQFFGPGTRLTVL.

The CDR3 DNA reads TGCGCCAGCAGCATGACAGGGGGCTCTAATGAAAAACTGTTTTTT. This encodes CASSMTGGSNEKLFF. The chain recombines TRBV5-1 with TRBJ1-4; 10 nucleotides line up with TRBD1. There are 15 residues in the CDR3. The germline V gene encodes CDR1 SGHRS and CDR2 YFSETQ. With V trimmed by 4 bases and J by 3 bases, 3 bases remained unmatched.

V usage is TRBV19 and J usage is TRBJ1-6; no clear D gene. Trimming took 8 bases from V and 9 from J, leaving 17 bases between them. Germline CDR1 and CDR2: LNHDA and SQIVND (reference sequence). CDR3 size: 14 residues. The CDR3 region has the DNA TGTGCCAGTGCCGTTTTTGAGGCCAGTTCACCCCTCCACTTT. This codes for CASAVFEASSPLHF. Looking up the rest from reference TRBV19 and TRBJ1-6 gives the full variable domain: DGGITQSPKYLFRKEGQNVTLSCEQNLNHDAMYWYRQDPGQGLRLIYYSQIVNDFQKGDIAEGYSVSREKKESFPLTVTSAQKNPTAFYLCASAVFEASSPLHFGNGTRLTVT.

The chain has TRBV27 and TRBJ2-3, with D uncertain. V shed 6 bases and J shed 0 bases, with 7 bases lying between them. The V gene's germline CDR1 is MNHEY and CDR2 SMNVEV (reference sequence). This CDR3 contains 13 residues. CDR3: CASRKSSTDTQYF. CDR3 coding DNA: TGTGCCAGCAGAAAATCTAGCACAGATACGCAGTATTTT.

V usage is TRBV5-8 and J usage is TRBJ2-1, with 12 bases identical to TRBD2. The CDR3 is 17 amino acids. Germline V gene data show CDR1 as SGHTS and CDR2 as YDEGEE. The junction had 10 bases not matched to a gene; V was cut back by 1 base and J by 8 bases. CDR3 sequence reads: CASSLIVGLAGLYEQFF. The CDR3 nucleotides read TGTGCCAGCAGCTTGATTGTCGGACTAGCGGGGTTGTATGAGCAGTTCTTC. Supplemented by reference TRBV5-8 and TRBJ2-1, the full variable domain reads EAGVTQSPTHLIKTRGQQATLRCSPISGHTSVYWYQQALGLGLQFLLWYDEGEERNRGNFPPRFSGRQFPNYSSELNVNALELEDSALYLCASSLIVGLAGLYEQFFGPGTRLTVL.

This clone has just a few counts. This sequence joins TRBV7-9 and TRBJ2-5; TRBD2 agrees at 7 bases. CDR1 is SEHNR and CDR2 is FQNEAQ in the germline V gene (reference sequence). V trimming: 3 bases; J trimming: 1 base; junction bases outside the gene matches: 8. The length of the CDR3 is 16 residues. CDR3 sequence (DNA): TGTGCCAGCAGCTTGGCCAGGTGGACTAGCCAAGAGACCCAGTACTTC. Translated: CASSLARWTSQETQYF.